Listed below are T cell receptor beta chains from one sample, sequenced in a study of blood T cell repertoires in COVID-19. Produced via immunoSEQ multiplex PCR; TCRdb's table is partial and in-frame only. The sample contains about 140,000 clones, over 75% of which appear only once. Sequencing was performed on peripheral blood. The source of these receptors is a woman aged 60-75 years with active COVID-19. Both conserved end residues are part of each CDR3. The order of the fields is D gene, clone size, J gene, V gene, CDR3 protein, CDR3 DNA. The D gene is left open where the match is weak. The listing skips clone size in some rows; elsewhere it reads once, few, many or a size class.

d_call: TRBD1; clone_size: .; j_call: TRBJ1-6; v_call: TRBV6-5; cdr3_aa: CASRGGQVNSPLHF; cdr3_nt: TGTGCCAGCAGAGGGGGACAGGTTAATTCACCCCTCCACTTT
d_call: .; clone_size: .; j_call: TRBJ2-7; v_call: TRBV27; cdr3_aa: CASSLRGGALYEQYF; cdr3_nt: TGTGCCAGCAGTTTAAGGGGGGGCGCCCTCTACGAGCAGTACTTC
d_call: TRBD1; clone_size: few; j_call: TRBJ1-6; v_call: TRBV27; cdr3_aa: CASGSGTGHNSPLHF; cdr3_nt: TGTGCCAGCGGGTCCGGGACAGGCCATAATTCACCCCTCCACTTT
d_call: TRBD1; clone_size: .; j_call: TRBJ2-2; v_call: TRBV11-3; cdr3_aa: CASSPSDRDGELFF; cdr3_nt: TGTGCCAGCAGCCCTTCGGACAGGGATGGGGAGCTGTTTTTT
d_call: TRBD1; clone_size: .; j_call: TRBJ2-1; v_call: TRBV6-4; cdr3_aa: CASPNRGHNEQFF; cdr3_nt: TGTGCCAGCCCCAACAGGGGGCACAATGAGCAGTTCTTC
d_call: TRBD1; clone_size: .; j_call: TRBJ2-1; v_call: TRBV30; cdr3_aa: CAWSVRQGLTYNEQFF; cdr3_nt: TGTGCCTGGAGTGTAAGACAGGGGTTGACCTACAATGAGCAGTTCTTC
d_call: TRBD1; clone_size: once; j_call: TRBJ1-5; v_call: TRBV5-6; cdr3_aa: CASSLTPRTGAQPQHF; cdr3_nt: TGTGCCAGCAGCTTAACCCCCCGGACAGGGGCGCAGCCCCAGCATTTT
d_call: TRBD1; clone_size: .; j_call: TRBJ2-5; v_call: TRBV28; cdr3_aa: CASSQRTGAKETQYF; cdr3_nt: TGTGCCAGCAGTCAGAGGACAGGGGCAAAGGAGACCCAGTACTTC
d_call: .; clone_size: .; j_call: TRBJ2-7; v_call: TRBV25-1; cdr3_aa: CASKKSSYEQYF; cdr3_nt: TGTGCCAGTAAGAAGAGCTCCTACGAGCAGTACTTC
d_call: TRBD1; clone_size: .; j_call: TRBJ1-4; v_call: TRBV5-6; cdr3_aa: CASSLGQGVGRLFF; cdr3_nt: TGTGCCAGCAGCTTGGGGCAGGGGGTAGGACGGCTGTTTTTT
d_call: .; clone_size: .; j_call: TRBJ2-1; v_call: TRBV24-1; cdr3_aa: CATSESLRGNEQFF; cdr3_nt: TGTGCCACCAGTGAATCGCTAAGGGGCAATGAGCAGTTCTTC
d_call: TRBD2; clone_size: .; j_call: TRBJ2-1; v_call: TRBV15; cdr3_aa: CATSSSLGGSGTYNEQFF; cdr3_nt: TGTGCCACCAGCAGCTCACTCGGGGGTAGCGGGACCTACAATGAGCAGTTCTTC
d_call: TRBD1; clone_size: .; j_call: TRBJ1-1; v_call: TRBV7-9; cdr3_aa: CASSPRDRGLRVFF; cdr3_nt: TGTGCCAGCAGCCCACGGGACAGGGGACTTAGGGTTTTCTTT
d_call: TRBD1; clone_size: .; j_call: TRBJ2-1; v_call: TRBV4-2; cdr3_aa: CASSPPGTGGEGEQFF; cdr3_nt: TGTGCCAGCAGCCCCCCCGGGACAGGGGGCGAAGGTGAGCAGTTCTTC
d_call: .; clone_size: .; j_call: TRBJ1-3; v_call: TRBV28; cdr3_aa: CASTLQGLPGGNTIYF; cdr3_nt: TGTGCCAGCACCCTACAGGGCCTCCCCGGGGGAAACACCATATATTTT
d_call: TRBD1; clone_size: .; j_call: TRBJ2-5; v_call: TRBV10-3; cdr3_aa: CAISLTGVETQYF; cdr3_nt: TGTGCCATCAGTTTAACAGGGGTAGAGACCCAGTACTTC
d_call: TRBD2; clone_size: .; j_call: TRBJ2-7; v_call: TRBV10-3; cdr3_aa: CAIRDPGLAGYEQYF; cdr3_nt: TGTGCCATCCGTGATCCGGGACTAGCGGGATACGAGCAGTACTTC
d_call: TRBD2; clone_size: .; j_call: TRBJ2-7; v_call: TRBV7-2; cdr3_aa: CASSLGLAGYEQYF; cdr3_nt: TGTGCCAGCAGCCTCGGACTAGCGGGATACGAGCAGTACTTC
d_call: TRBD1; clone_size: .; j_call: TRBJ1-4; v_call: TRBV28; cdr3_aa: CASSLRGWANEKLFF; cdr3_nt: TGTGCCAGCAGCCTCAGGGGGTGGGCTAATGAAAAACTGTTTTTT
d_call: TRBD2; clone_size: once; j_call: TRBJ2-5; v_call: TRBV27; cdr3_aa: CASMKPGLAGGRLETQYF; cdr3_nt: TGTGCCAGTATGAAACCGGGACTAGCGGGAGGCCGGTTGGAGACCCAGTACTTC
d_call: TRBD1; clone_size: .; j_call: TRBJ2-7; v_call: TRBV7-8; cdr3_aa: CASSLVYGTGIYEQYF; cdr3_nt: TGTGCCAGCAGCTTAGTATATGGGACAGGGATCTACGAGCAGTACTTC
d_call: .; clone_size: .; j_call: TRBJ2-7; v_call: TRBV6-5; cdr3_aa: CASTKAGSSYEQYF; cdr3_nt: TGTGCCAGCACCAAGGCTGGGAGCTCCTACGAGCAGTACTTC
d_call: .; clone_size: .; j_call: TRBJ2-5; v_call: TRBV9; cdr3_aa: CASSETGETQYF; cdr3_nt: TGTGCCAGCAGCGAGACGGGAGAGACCCAGTACTTC
d_call: TRBD2; clone_size: .; j_call: TRBJ2-1; v_call: TRBV24-1; cdr3_aa: CATSGREGWDNEQFF; cdr3_nt: TGTGCCACCAGTGGGCGGGAGGGCTGGGACAATGAGCAGTTCTTC
d_call: TRBD2; clone_size: .; j_call: TRBJ2-7; v_call: TRBV18; cdr3_aa: CASSATGRGSYEQYF; cdr3_nt: TGTGCCAGCTCAGCCACGGGGAGGGGCTCCTACGAGCAGTACTTC
d_call: .; clone_size: .; j_call: TRBJ1-2; v_call: TRBV28; cdr3_aa: CASSFRAGYTF; cdr3_nt: TGTGCCAGCAGTTTCAGGGCCGGCTACACCTTC
d_call: .; clone_size: once; j_call: TRBJ2-7; v_call: TRBV12-3/TRBV12-4; cdr3_aa: CASSFGSSYEQYF; cdr3_nt: TGTGCCAGCAGTTTTGGCAGTTCCTACGAGCAGTACTTC
d_call: .; clone_size: .; j_call: TRBJ2-1; v_call: TRBV6-6; cdr3_aa: CASSLTPAGLEYNEQFF; cdr3_nt: TGTGCCAGCAGTCTAACTCCCGCGGGATTAGAGTACAATGAGCAGTTCTTC
d_call: .; clone_size: .; j_call: TRBJ1-4; v_call: TRBV5-1; cdr3_aa: CASSLALRGSEKLFF; cdr3_nt: TGCGCCAGCAGCTTGGCCCTACGTGGGAGTGAAAAACTGTTTTTT
d_call: TRBD2; clone_size: .; j_call: TRBJ2-5; v_call: TRBV2; cdr3_aa: CASSDLRLAGGETQYF; cdr3_nt: TGTGCCAGCAGTGACCTTAGACTAGCGGGCGGAGAGACCCAGTACTTC
d_call: TRBD1; clone_size: .; j_call: TRBJ1-5; v_call: TRBV19; cdr3_aa: CASKGQGSQPQHF; cdr3_nt: TGTGCCAGTAAAGGACAGGGGAGTCAGCCCCAGCATTTT
d_call: TRBD1; clone_size: .; j_call: TRBJ2-7; v_call: TRBV18; cdr3_aa: CASSRDRSYEQYF; cdr3_nt: TGTGCCAGCTCACGGGACAGATCCTACGAGCAGTACTTC
d_call: .; clone_size: .; j_call: TRBJ1-2; v_call: TRBV28; cdr3_aa: CASSPWGDSLYGYTF; cdr3_nt: TGTGCCAGCAGTCCATGGGGGGATTCTCTCTATGGCTACACCTTC
d_call: TRBD2; clone_size: .; j_call: TRBJ2-2; v_call: TRBV18; cdr3_aa: CASQPGTSGNSNTGELFF; cdr3_nt: TGTGCCAGCCAACCCGGGACTAGCGGAAACTCGAACACCGGGGAGCTGTTTTTT
d_call: .; clone_size: .; j_call: TRBJ1-6; v_call: TRBV6-6; cdr3_aa: CASSLPWANSPLHF; cdr3_nt: TGTGCCAGCAGTTTACCATGGGCTAATTCACCCCTCCACTTT
d_call: .; clone_size: .; j_call: TRBJ1-2; v_call: TRBV30; cdr3_aa: CAWSVRGGLGYTF; cdr3_nt: TGTGCCTGGAGTGTACGGGGGGGGCTCGGCTACACCTTC
d_call: .; clone_size: .; j_call: TRBJ1-1; v_call: TRBV27; cdr3_aa: CASRGGPRDRKTEAFF; cdr3_nt: TGTGCCAGCAGGGGGGGGCCTCGAGATCGGAAGACTGAAGCTTTCTTT
d_call: .; clone_size: .; j_call: TRBJ1-3; v_call: TRBV30; cdr3_aa: CAQGVSGNTIYF; cdr3_nt: TGTGCCCAAGGGGTGTCTGGAAACACCATATATTTT
d_call: TRBD2; clone_size: once; j_call: TRBJ2-1; v_call: TRBV5-4; cdr3_aa: CASSARTGLAEVSSYNEQFF; cdr3_nt: TGTGCCAGCAGCGCGCGGACGGGACTAGCGGAAGTGAGCTCCTACAATGAGCAGTTCTTC
d_call: .; clone_size: .; j_call: TRBJ1-6; v_call: TRBV6-2/TRBV6-3; cdr3_aa: CASSPLRTAMSPLHF; cdr3_nt: TGTGCCAGCAGTCCGCTCCGGACAGCAATGTCACCCCTCCACTTT
d_call: TRBD1; clone_size: .; j_call: TRBJ2-7; v_call: TRBV7-8; cdr3_aa: CAGGQGLFYEQYF; cdr3_nt: TGTGCCGGGGGACAGGGGTTATTCTACGAGCAGTACTTC
d_call: TRBD1; clone_size: .; j_call: TRBJ1-5; v_call: TRBV30; cdr3_aa: CACTRGQAYNQPQHF; cdr3_nt: TGTGCCTGTACCCGGGGACAGGCCTACAATCAGCCCCAGCATTTT
d_call: .; clone_size: .; j_call: TRBJ2-3; v_call: TRBV28; cdr3_aa: CASSFAGEERDTQYF; cdr3_nt: TGTGCCAGCAGTTTCGCCGGGGAGGAAAGAGATACGCAGTATTTT
d_call: TRBD1; clone_size: .; j_call: TRBJ1-1; v_call: TRBV7-8; cdr3_aa: CASSRRQGTTEAFF; cdr3_nt: TGTGCCAGCAGCCGCCGACAGGGGACAACTGAAGCTTTCTTT
d_call: TRBD2; clone_size: once; j_call: TRBJ2-3; v_call: TRBV6-2/TRBV6-3; cdr3_aa: CASSYSGLATDTQYF; cdr3_nt: TGTGCCAGCAGTTATTCCGGACTAGCCACAGATACGCAGTATTTT
d_call: .; clone_size: once; j_call: TRBJ1-2; v_call: TRBV5-6; cdr3_aa: CASSRGGGYGYTF; cdr3_nt: TGTGCCAGCAGCCGGGGTGGTGGCTATGGCTACACCTTC
d_call: .; clone_size: .; j_call: TRBJ1-6; v_call: TRBV18; cdr3_aa: CASSLDGGRGYNSPLHF; cdr3_nt: TGTGCCAGCTCTCTAGACGGGGGTCGTGGCTATAATTCACCCCTCCACTTT
d_call: .; clone_size: .; j_call: TRBJ1-3; v_call: TRBV5-4; cdr3_aa: CASSSVGGNTIYF; cdr3_nt: TGTGCCAGCAGCTCCGTCGGGGGAAACACCATATATTTT
d_call: TRBD1; clone_size: .; j_call: TRBJ1-6; v_call: TRBV7-2; cdr3_aa: CASSQQGAMGSPLHF; cdr3_nt: TGTGCCAGCAGCCAACAGGGGGCTATGGGGTCACCCCTCCACTTT
d_call: .; clone_size: .; j_call: TRBJ2-7; v_call: TRBV21-1; cdr3_aa: CASTKGDGQRDEQYF; cdr3_nt: TGTGCCAGCACCAAAGGGGACGGACAGCGAGACGAGCAGTACTTC
d_call: .; clone_size: .; j_call: TRBJ1-5; v_call: TRBV4-2; cdr3_aa: CASSQVSIRGYSNQPQHF; cdr3_nt: TGTGCCAGCAGCCAAGTTAGCATAAGGGGATATAGCAATCAGCCCCAGCATTTT
d_call: .; clone_size: .; j_call: TRBJ2-1; v_call: TRBV23-1; cdr3_aa: CASSQSEGVMMYTYNEQFF; cdr3_nt: TGCGCCAGCAGTCAATCCGAGGGGGTAATGATGTACACATACAATGAGCAGTTCTTC
d_call: .; clone_size: .; j_call: TRBJ2-7; v_call: TRBV5-8; cdr3_aa: CASSSSGTYEQYF; cdr3_nt: TGTGCCAGCAGCTCCTCCGGGACCTACGAGCAGTACTTC
d_call: .; clone_size: .; j_call: TRBJ1-1; v_call: TRBV6-2/TRBV6-3; cdr3_aa: CASSSHAGDAEAFF; cdr3_nt: TGTGCCAGCAGTTCCCACGCAGGGGACGCTGAAGCTTTCTTT